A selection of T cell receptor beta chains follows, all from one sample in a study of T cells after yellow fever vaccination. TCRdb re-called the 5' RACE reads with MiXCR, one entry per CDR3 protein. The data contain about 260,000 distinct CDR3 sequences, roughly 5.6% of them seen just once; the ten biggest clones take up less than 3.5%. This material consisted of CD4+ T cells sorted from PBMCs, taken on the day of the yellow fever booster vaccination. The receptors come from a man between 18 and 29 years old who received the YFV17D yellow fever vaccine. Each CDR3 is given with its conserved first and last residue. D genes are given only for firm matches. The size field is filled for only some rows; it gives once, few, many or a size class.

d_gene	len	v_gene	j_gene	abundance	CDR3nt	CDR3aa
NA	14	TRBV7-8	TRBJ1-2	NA	TGTGCCAGCAGCTTGGACTTAGGGAACTATGGCTACACCTTC	CASSLDLGNYGYTF
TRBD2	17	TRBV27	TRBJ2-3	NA	TGTGCCAGCAGGGGGACGGTTAGCGGGGGCTTCACAGATACGCAGTATTTT	CASRGTVSGGFTDTQYF
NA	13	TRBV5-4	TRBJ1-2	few	TGTGCCAGCAGCTTGGACAGCCACTATGGCTACACCTTC	CASSLDSHYGYTF
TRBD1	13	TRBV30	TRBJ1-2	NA	TGTGCCTGGAGAACTCAGGGGGGGTATGGCTACACCTTC	CAWRTQGGYGYTF
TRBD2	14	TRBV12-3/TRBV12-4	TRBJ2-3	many	TGTGCCAGCAGTTTGGGACGCGGGGGAGATACGCAGTATTTT	CASSLGRGGDTQYF
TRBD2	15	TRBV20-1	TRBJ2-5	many	TGCAGTGCTAGAAGGGGACTAGCGGGGGAGAAGACCCAGTACTTC	CSARRGLAGEKTQYF
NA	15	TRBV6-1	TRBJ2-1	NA	TGTGCCAGCAGTGAGGGCCCCAGCTCCTACAATGAGCAGTTCTTC	CASSEGPSSYNEQFF
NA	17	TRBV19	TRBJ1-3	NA	TGTGCCAGTAGTATCCGGCCAGGGTGGGCGTCTGGAAACACCATATATTTT	CASSIRPGWASGNTIYF
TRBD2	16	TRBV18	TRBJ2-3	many	TGTGCCAGCTCACCTCCTATGGGGGGGGTCACAGATACGCAGTATTTT	CASSPPMGGVTDTQYF
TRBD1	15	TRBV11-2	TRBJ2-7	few	TGTGCCAGCACCCCTCGGACAGGCCACTCCTACGAGCAGTACTTC	CASTPRTGHSYEQYF
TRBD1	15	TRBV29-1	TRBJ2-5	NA	TGCAGCGTTGAGACAGGGGGACCGTACCAAGAGACCCAGTACTTC	CSVETGGPYQETQYF
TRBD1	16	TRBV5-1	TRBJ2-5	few	TGCGCCAGCAGTTTAGGACAGGGGAATGTACAAGAGACCCAGTACTTC	CASSLGQGNVQETQYF
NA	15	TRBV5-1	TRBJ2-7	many	TGCGCCAGCAGCTTATTACAGGGCGGTTCCTACGAGCAGTACTTC	CASSLLQGGSYEQYF
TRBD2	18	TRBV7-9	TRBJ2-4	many	TGTGCCAGCAGCCGTGGACTAGCGGGGGCCCTAGCCAAAAACATTCAGTACTTC	CASSRGLAGALAKNIQYF
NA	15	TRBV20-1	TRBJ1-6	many	TGCAGTGCTTTCCGGACATCCCAAGGAGGATCACCCCTCCACTTT	CSAFRTSQGGSPLHF
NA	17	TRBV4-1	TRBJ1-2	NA	TGCGCCAGCAGCCAAGTCGTGTTGGGCCGGTCTAACTATGGCTACACCTTC	CASSQVVLGRSNYGYTF
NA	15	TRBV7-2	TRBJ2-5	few	TGTGCCAGCAGCTTAGCTCTAGGGGGGGGAGAGACCCAGTACTTC	CASSLALGGGETQYF
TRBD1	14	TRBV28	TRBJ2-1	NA	TGTGCCAGCGCTTCCGGGACAGCTCACAATGAGCAGTTCTTC	CASASGTAHNEQFF
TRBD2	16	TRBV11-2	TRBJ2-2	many	TGTGCCAGCAGCCCCCTCCTGTCGGGGGGAATCGGGGAGCTGTTTTTT	CASSPLLSGGIGELFF
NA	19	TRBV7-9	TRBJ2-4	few	TGTGCCAGCAGCTTAGCGTCTGGTCAAGGGGTTAGGGTCAAAAACATTCAGTACTTC	CASSLASGQGVRVKNIQYF
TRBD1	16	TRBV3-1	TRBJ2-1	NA	TGTGCCAGCAGCCGTGGACAGGGGGCGGGATACAATGAGCAGTTCTTC	CASSRGQGAGYNEQFF
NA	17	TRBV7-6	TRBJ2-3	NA	TGTGCCAGCAGCCTCTCCCCGGAAGGGGGAACAATGGATACGCAGTATTTT	CASSLSPEGGTMDTQYF
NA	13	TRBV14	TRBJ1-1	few	TGTGCCAGCGCGCACAGGGTGAACACTGAAGCTTTCTTT	CASAHRVNTEAFF
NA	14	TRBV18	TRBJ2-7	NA	TGTGCCAGCTCACCGTTAGACACGGCCTACGAGCAGTACTTC	CASSPLDTAYEQYF